This record looks at one T cell receptor (beta chain) sequence and its context. This record comes from a study of shared T cell receptors in the human thymus. Germline V CDR1 and CDR2: SEHNR, FQNEAQ (reference sequence). The CDR3 is 16 residues long. Trimming removed 5 bases at V and 1 base at J, with 16 bases between. The assay was immunoSEQ multiplex PCR, and TCRdb's table has in-frame clones only and misses some. The sample consists of about 610,000 clones, 88% of them appearing once. These data also featured in a second study, about human thymus T cells. That report adds: Thymic repertoires from unrelated individuals overlapped highly, related research reported.

The sequenced sample was thymocytes. The chain carries TRBV7-9 and TRBJ2-3; tentative D call: TRBD2 (5 bases). This sequence originates from a boy younger than two with a congenital heart defect. CDR3 coding DNA: TGTGCCAGCAGCCGAAAGGGCAGCGGATGCACAGATACGCAGTATTTT. Its protein is CASSRKGSGCTDTQYF. Full variable domain (missing parts from reference TRBV7-9 and TRBJ2-3): DTGVSQNPRHKITKRGQNVTFRCDPISEHNRLYWYRQTLGQGPEFLTYFQNEAQLEKSRLLSDRFSAERPKGSFSTLEIQRTEQGDSAMYLCASSRKGSGCTDTQYFGPGTRLTVL.